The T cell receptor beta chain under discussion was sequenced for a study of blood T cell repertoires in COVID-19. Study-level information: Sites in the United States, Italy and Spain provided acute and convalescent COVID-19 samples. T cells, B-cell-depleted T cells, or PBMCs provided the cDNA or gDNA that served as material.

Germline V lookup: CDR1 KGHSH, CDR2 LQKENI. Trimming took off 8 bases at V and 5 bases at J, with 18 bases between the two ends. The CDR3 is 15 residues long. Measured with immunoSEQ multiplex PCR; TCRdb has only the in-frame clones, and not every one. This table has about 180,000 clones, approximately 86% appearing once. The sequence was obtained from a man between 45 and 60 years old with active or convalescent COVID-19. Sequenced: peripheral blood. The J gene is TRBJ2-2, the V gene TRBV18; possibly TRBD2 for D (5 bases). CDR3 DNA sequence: TGTGCCAGCCTCGGTTCGGGGATCGGAACCGGGGAGCTGTTTTTT. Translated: CASLGSGIGTGELFF.